These 18 T cell receptor beta chains share one sample of origin, sequenced in a study of blood T cell repertoires in COVID-19. Sequencing used immunoSEQ multiplex PCR; TCRdb keeps in-frame clones, though not all of them. Of about 170,000 clones listed, approximately 90% are singletons. The sequenced sample consisted of peripheral blood. These receptors originate from a man aged 50 to 59 who had recovered from COVID-19.

The sample holds one count of this clone. The rearrangement uses TRBV4-1 and TRBJ1-1, with D hard to call. The germline V gene encodes CDR1 MGHRA and CDR2 YSYEKL. The CDR3 covers 14 residues. Trimming cost V 1 base and J 6 bases, with 12 bases left between them. The CDR3 DNA follows: TGCGCCAGCAGCCAAGGGCCTAGCGTGGCTGAAGCTTTCTTT. This translates into CASSQGPSVAEAFF.

This chain links TRBV7-2 with TRBJ2-2; a possible D gene is TRBD2 (6 bases). Trimming cost V 2 bases and J 4 bases, with 14 bases left between them. The CDR3 runs to 16 residues. Germline CDR1 and CDR2: SGHTA and FQGNSA. The CDR3 loop is CASSLNPGVGTGELFF. The CDR3 DNA reads TGTGCCAGCAGCTTAAACCCGGGAGTGGGCACCGGGGAGCTGTTTTTT.

This chain links TRBV24-1 with TRBJ1-2; D might be TRBD1 (5 bases). Germline lookup yields CDR1 KGHDR and CDR2 SFDVKD. Trimming took 1 base from V and 5 from J, leaving 10 bases between them. This CDR3 has 14 amino acids. The CDR3 sequence is CATSDFRVSYGYTF. CDR3 nucleotide sequence: TGTGCCACCAGTGATTTCAGGGTGTCATATGGCTACACCTTC.

The chain recombines TRBV7-3 with TRBJ2-2; D ambiguous. V was pared by 4 bases and J by 4 bases, with 13 bases between. This CDR3 has 15 amino acids. Germline V CDR1 and CDR2: SGHTA, FQGTGA. The DNA for the CDR3 is TGTGCCAGCAGCTCGACTTCCGTGGTCACCGGGGAGCTGTTTTTT. This sequence encodes CASSSTSVVTGELFF.

This clone appeared a few times. The J gene is TRBJ2-1, the V gene TRBV4-3, with D possibly matching TRBD1 (5 bases). The CDR3 contains 16 residues. Germline V lookup: CDR1 LGHNA, CDR2 YSLEER. With 2 bases removed from V and 2 bases from J, the gap between germline ends came to 13 bases. The CDR3 loop is CASSQLTDVPYNEQFF. The CDR3 nucleotides read TGCGCCAGCAGCCAACTGACAGATGTTCCCTACAATGAGCAGTTCTTC.

This clone was seen once. The rearrangement uses TRBV2 and TRBJ1-2, with D unclear. The CDR3 contains 16 residues. V shed 0 bases and J shed 6 bases, with 17 bases lying between them. Germline V gene sequence: CDR1 SNHLY, CDR2 FYNNEI. The CDR3 coding sequence is TGTGCCAGCAGTGAAGCGCTTAGACCTTTCGGGGATGGCTACACCTTC. Its translation is CASSEALRPFGDGYTF.

The chain has TRBV27 and TRBJ2-2, with TRBD2 as a possible D gene (6 bases). This CDR3 has 13 residues. V was cut by 7 bases and J by 7 bases, with 13 bases left in between. Germline CDR1 is MNHEY and CDR2 is SMNVEV (reference sequence). The CDR3 bases are TGTGCCAGCACCGGGAGCAAAGTCGGGGAGCTGTTTTTT. Translated, it gives CASTGSKVGELFF.

The chain uses TRBV6-4 and TRBJ2-1, with 10 bases identical to TRBD2. Germline trimming cut 3 bases from V and 5 bases from J; bases unmatched to any gene: 10. The CDR3 contains 17 residues. Germline V gene sequence: CDR1 MRHNA, CDR2 SNTAGT. DNA for the CDR3: TGTGCCAGCAGTGAAAGGCTAGCGGGGGTTACCCACAATGAGCAGTTCTTC. Translated: CASSERLAGVTHNEQFF.

The genes are TRBV4-3 and TRBJ2-2; 7 nucleotides line up with TRBD1. The CDR3 is 19 amino acids. Germline loops: CDR1 LGHNA, CDR2 YSLEER. V gave up 0 bases and J gave up 4 bases; unmatched junction bases: 14. The CDR3 nucleotides are TGCGCCAGCAGCCAAGAATTAACAGGGGCCATCTTTTCCACCGGGGAGCTGTTTTTT. This translates into CASSQELTGAIFSTGELFF.

In this sample, this clone turned up a few times. This rearrangement joins TRBV7-8 to TRBJ2-7, with D possibly TRBD1 on 6 matching bases. The CDR3 covers 14 residues. CDR1 is SGHVS, CDR2 FQNEAQ, per germline. Deletions cut 3 bases from V and 6 bases from J, with 15 bases between. The CDR3: CASSFGDGGREQYF. In DNA, the CDR3 is TGTGCCAGCAGCTTTGGCGATGGGGGCCGCGAGCAGTACTTC.

The chain recombines TRBV27 with TRBJ2-5; maybe TRBD1 (5 bases). V lost 9 bases to trimming and J lost 5 bases, with 13 bases between them. The CDR3 spans 12 residues. Germline V gene data show CDR1 as MNHEY and CDR2 as SMNVEV (reference sequence). DNA of the CDR3: TGTGCCAGGATAAGGGGCCGGGAGACCCAGTACTTC. This encodes CARIRGRETQYF.

This clone was seen only a few times. V usage is TRBV25-1 and J usage is TRBJ2-2, with D perhaps TRBD2 (6 bases). Trimming pared 6 bases from V and 1 base from J, leaving 12 bases between. Per germline, CDR1 MGHDK and CDR2 SYGVNS. The CDR3 sequence is 15 residues long. In nucleotides, the CDR3 is TGTGCCAGCAGGGGGGTCGGGGGGAACACCGGGGAGCTGTTTTTT. Its translation is CASRGVGGNTGELFF.

This clone appeared a few times. This rearrangement joins TRBV9 to TRBJ2-2, with 8 bases that match TRBD1. Germline assignment: CDR1 SGDLS and CDR2 YYNGEE. V gave up 4 bases and J gave up 3 bases; unmatched junction bases: 11. The CDR3 has 17 amino acids. This CDR3 reads CASSPRWTGFDTGELFF. In DNA, the CDR3 is TGTGCCAGCAGCCCCCGCTGGACAGGGTTTGACACCGGGGAGCTGTTTTTT. Filled out from reference TRBV9 and TRBJ2-2, the complete variable domain reads DSGVTQTPKHLITATGQRVTLRCSPRSGDLSVYWYQQSLDQGLQFLIQYYNGEERAKGNILERFSAQQFPDLHSELNLSSLELGDSALYFCASSPRWTGFDTGELFFGEGSRLTVL.

This clone was seen a single time. One end of the junction varies from germline; a read error may be responsible. The chain links TRBV2 to TRBJ2-1; 8 nucleotides agree with TRBD2. Per the germline V gene, CDR1 is SNHLY and CDR2 is FYNNEI. The CDR3 is 15 residues long. The CDR3, as DNA: TGTGCCAGCAGTATACGGGAGGGCTCCCACAATGAGCAGTTCTTC. Translation: CASSIREGSHNEQFF. Drawing the rest from reference TRBV2 and TRBJ2-1, the complete variable domain is EPEVTQTPSHQVTQMGQEVILRCVPISNHLYFYWYRQILGQKVEFLVSFYNNEISEKSEIFDDQFSVERPDGSNFTLKIRSTKLEDSAMYFCASSIREGSHNEQFFGPGTRLTVL.

The rearrangement joins TRBV9 to TRBJ1-4, with D possibly TRBD1 on 5 matching bases. Trimming cost V 4 bases and J 3 bases, with 13 bases left between them. CDR1 is SGDLS, CDR2 YYNGEE, per germline. This CDR3 spans 15 amino acids. The CDR3 loop reads CASSFLGDSNEKLFF. The CDR3 nucleotides are TGTGCCAGCAGCTTCCTAGGGGACTCTAATGAAAAACTGTTTTTT.

This chain uses TRBV28 with TRBJ2-7; 7 bases fit TRBD1. The CDR3 contains 13 residues. V lost 6 bases and J lost 3; bases outside the gene matches: 5. Germline assignment: CDR1 MDHEN and CDR2 SYDVKM. The chain's CDR3 is CASRQGVIYEQYF. The DNA for the CDR3 is TGTGCCAGCAGGCAGGGGGTAATCTACGAGCAGTACTTC.

The J gene is TRBJ1-1, the V gene TRBV29-1; D is ambiguous. The CDR3 totals 12 residues. Germline CDR1 and CDR2: SQVTM and ANQGSEA. Trimming took 4 bases from V and 6 from J, leaving 12 bases between them. CDR3 sequence reads: CSVVGEEAEAFF. The CDR3 bases are TGCAGCGTTGTCGGGGAGGAGGCTGAAGCTTTCTTT.

The V call is TRBV7-8, the J call TRBJ2-5; 7 positions match TRBD2. Per germline, CDR1 SGHVS and CDR2 FQNEAQ. This CDR3 spans 13 amino acids. V shed 4 bases and J 1 base; nucleotides not matched to a gene: 0. The CDR3 region is CASSWTSQETQYF. In DNA, the CDR3 is TGTGCCAGCAGCTGGACTAGCCAAGAGACCCAGTACTTC.